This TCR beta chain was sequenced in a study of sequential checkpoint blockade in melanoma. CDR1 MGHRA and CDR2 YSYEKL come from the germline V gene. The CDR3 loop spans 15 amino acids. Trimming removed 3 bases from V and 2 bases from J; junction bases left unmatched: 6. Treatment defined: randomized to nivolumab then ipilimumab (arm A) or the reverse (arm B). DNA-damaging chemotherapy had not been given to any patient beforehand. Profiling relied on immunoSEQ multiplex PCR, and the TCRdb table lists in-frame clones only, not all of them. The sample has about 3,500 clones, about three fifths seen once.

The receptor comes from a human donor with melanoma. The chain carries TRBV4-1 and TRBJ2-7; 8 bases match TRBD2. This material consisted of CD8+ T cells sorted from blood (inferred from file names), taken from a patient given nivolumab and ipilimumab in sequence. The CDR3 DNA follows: TGCGCCAGCAGCCAGGAAGGACTAGCCGCCTACGAGCAGTACTTC. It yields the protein CASSQEGLAAYEQYF.